The 20 T cell receptor beta chains given below trace back to one sample, sequenced in a study of cytomegalovirus exposure and HLA in healthy donors. PCR employed 60 Vbeta and 13 Jbeta primers. TCRdb's table, derived via immunoSEQ multiplex PCR, lists solely in-frame clones and lacks some. Altogether roughly 150,000 clones are present, 81% being singletons, with the ten largest covering 1.3%. The sequencing sample was made of PBMCs. The receptors here all came from a man aged 45 to 65 in good health and CMV-seropositive.

This sequence joins TRBV5-1 and TRBJ2-7; possible D gene TRBD2, 6 bases. The CDR3 is made up of 14 amino acids. V lost 4 bases, J lost 5 bases, and 16 bases lay in between. Germline CDR1 and CDR2: SGHRS and YFSETQ. DNA for the CDR3: TGCGCCAGCAGCACCGGACTATTGGGTCACGAGCAGTACTTC. It is translated as CASSTGLLGHEQYF.

Only a few counts were recorded for this clone. The genes are TRBV5-1 and TRBJ2-7; 7 nucleotides match TRBD1. Trimming took 3 bases from V and 2 from J; bases not matched to a gene: 5. This CDR3 region has 14 residues. From germline, CDR1 is SGHRS and CDR2 YFSETQ. The CDR3 DNA reads as TGCGCCAGCAGCTACTCGGGACAGACCTACGAGCAGTACTTC. Protein product: CASSYSGQTYEQYF.

About this clone itself: At the DNA level, this CDR3 is encoded by other sequences in the same sample as well. The V and J genes are TRBV5-1 and TRBJ2-2; D remains unclear. Trimming left V 0 bases short and J 1 base short, with 4 bases between. Germline lookup yields CDR1 SGHRS and CDR2 YFSETQ. The CDR3 is made up of 14 amino acids. As DNA, the CDR3 is TGCGCCAGCAGCTTGGCCCTGAACACCGGGGAGCTGTTTTTT. Amino acids: CASSLALNTGELFF.

This chain links TRBV27 with TRBJ2-5; a weak D match, TRBD1 (5 bases). CDR3 length equals 14 residues. Germline V gives CDR1 MNHEY, CDR2 SMNVEV (reference sequence). Between the trimmed V and J ends, which lost 2 bases and 1 base, there was a span of 8 bases. CDR3: CASSLQGTQETQYF. CDR3 DNA sequence: TGTGCCAGCAGTTTACAGGGTACCCAAGAGACCCAGTACTTC.

This clone was counted only a few times. The rearrangement joins TRBV5-1 to TRBJ2-2, with 7 positions matching TRBD2. This CDR3 spans 16 amino acids. With V trimmed by 4 bases and J by 1 base, 7 bases remained unmatched. CDR1 is SGHRS, CDR2 YFSETQ, per germline. The CDR3 nucleotides read TGCGCCAGCAGCATCCTTGGCGGGGGGAACACCGGGGAGCTGTTTTTT. It translates to CASSILGGGNTGELFF.

This clone was recorded a few times. This chain connects TRBV15 to TRBJ1-5; D gene ambiguous. Germline V lookup: CDR1 LNHNV, CDR2 YYDKDF (reference sequence). This CDR3 comprises 14 residues. The V and J ends lost 4 bases and 6 bases respectively, with 13 bases between them. CDR3 sequence reads: CATSIIPGSQPQHF. CDR3 DNA sequence: TGTGCCACCAGCATTATTCCGGGAAGTCAGCCCCAGCATTTT.

This chain uses TRBV6-6 with TRBJ1-2, with a weak D call TRBD1 (6 bases). V gave up 5 bases and J gave up 8 bases, with 12 bases separating them. CDR3 length equals 12 residues. Germline assignment: CDR1 MNHNY and CDR2 SVGAGI (reference sequence). The DNA of the CDR3 is TGTGCCAGCAGTCCGACAGGTGCCGGCTACACCTTC. It encodes CASSPTGAGYTF.

The V gene is TRBV27, the J gene TRBJ2-1, with 10 positions matching TRBD2. The CDR3 runs 17 residues. Looked up from germline, CDR1 is MNHEY and CDR2 is SMNVEV (reference sequence). V shed 0 bases, J shed 7 bases, and the junction held 9 bases outside the gene matches. Written as DNA, the CDR3 is TGTGCCAGCAGTTTATCGATGGGACTAGCGCAGGGGAATGAGCAGTTCTTC. Its protein product is CASSLSMGLAQGNEQFF.

The rearrangement links TRBV7-6 to TRBJ2-2; D gene uncertain. This CDR3 region has 14 residues. The V and J ends lost 3 bases and 2 bases respectively, with 7 bases between them. From germline, CDR1 is SGHVS and CDR2 FNYEAQ. The CDR3 protein is CASSFNRNTGELFF. The DNA of the CDR3 is TGTGCCAGCAGCTTTAACAGAAACACCGGGGAGCTGTTTTTT.

The rearrangement joins TRBV4-1 to TRBJ2-7; D remains ambiguous. The germline V gene has CDR1 MGHRA and CDR2 YSYEKL. The V end was cut by 0 bases, the J end by 3 bases, with 9 bases between. The CDR3 runs to 14 residues. The CDR3 region is CASSQEGQVYEQYF. CDR3 bases: TGCGCCAGCAGCCAAGAAGGTCAGGTCTACGAGCAGTACTTC.

The rearrangement links TRBV6-5 to TRBJ1-2, with D perhaps TRBD1 (6 bases). Trimming shortened V by 6 bases and J by 8 bases, and 16 bases separated the two germline ends. CDR3 size: 13 residues. The germline V gene encodes CDR1 MNHEY and CDR2 SVGAGI. In DNA, the CDR3 is TGTGCCAGCAGCCTAGAGGGGGTCGACGGCTACACCTTC. Translation: CASSLEGVDGYTF.

This chain uses TRBV10-3 with TRBJ1-4; the match to TRBD1 covers 8 bases. CDR3 length equals 15 residues. The V gene's germline CDR1 is ENHRY and CDR2 SYGVKD. J gave up 8 bases and V 0 bases, and 5 bases lay outside the gene matches. The CDR3: CAISESTGEGEKLFF. The CDR3 coding sequence is TGTGCCATCAGTGAGTCGACAGGGGAGGGGGAAAAACTGTTTTTT.

The chain combines TRBV4-3 with TRBJ2-3, with 16 bases fitting TRBD2. The CDR3 is made up of 15 amino acids. Trimming cost V 4 bases and J 9 bases; bases outside gene matches: 4. In germline, CDR1 is LGHNA, CDR2 YSLEER. In DNA, the CDR3 is TGCGCCAGCAGCCGGGGACTAGCGGGAGGGGGCACGCAGTATTTT. It yields the protein CASSRGLAGGGTQYF.

The V and J genes are TRBV5-4 and TRBJ2-1; 10 positions match TRBD2. This CDR3 is built from 17 residues. Germline assignment: CDR1 SGHNT and CDR2 YYREEE (reference sequence). J was trimmed by 4 bases and V by 5 bases; bases with no gene match: 12. Written as DNA, the CDR3 is TGTGCCAGCAGTCGGAACACCCTAGCGGGAGTTTACAATGAGCAGTTCTTC. Protein product: CASSRNTLAGVYNEQFF.

The chain recombines TRBV9 with TRBJ1-2; 7 bases match TRBD1. CDR3 length: 14 amino acids. The V and J ends lost 2 bases and 13 bases, in that order; junction bases with no gene match: 14. The germline gives CDR1 SGDLS, CDR2 YYNGEE. The CDR3 loop is CASSVSGTATLGTF. The CDR3 coding sequence is TGTGCCAGCAGCGTCTCTGGGACAGCGACTTTGGGCACCTTC.

There are a few counts of this clone. This rearrangement joins TRBV5-1 to TRBJ1-6, with D unresolved. Trimming cost V 0 bases and J 10 bases, with 8 bases left between them. Per germline, CDR1 SGHRS and CDR2 YFSETQ. The CDR3 has 13 amino acids. CDR3 DNA: TGCGCCAGCAGCTTGGAACAAAGATCACCCCTCCACTTT. This translates into CASSLEQRSPLHF.

This chain links TRBV28 with TRBJ1-1, with TRBD1 matching over 7 bases. V was clipped by 6 bases and J by 6 bases; unmatched bases: 7. From germline, CDR1 is MDHEN and CDR2 SYDVKM. This CDR3 has 13 residues. CDR3 residues: CASRPRQGPEAFF. DNA of the CDR3: TGTGCCAGCAGACCCCGACAGGGCCCTGAAGCTTTCTTT.

The table lists this clone with a few counts. The rearrangement uses TRBV4-2 and TRBJ1-3, with D unclear. The CDR3 covers 13 residues. V was trimmed by 4 bases and J by 9 bases, leaving 13 bases between them. Per the germline V gene, CDR1 is LGHNA and CDR2 is YNFKEQ. CDR3 nucleotides: TGTGCCAGCAGCCCTGGTTCCCGGGGCACCATATATTTT. As protein: CASSPGSRGTIYF.

This clone came up a few times. The chain recombines TRBV7-9 with TRBJ2-3; D unresolved. The CDR3 is made up of 14 amino acids. V lost 3 bases to trimming and J lost 3 bases, with 10 bases between them. Germline V gene data show CDR1 as SEHNR and CDR2 as FQNEAQ (reference sequence). CDR3 amino acids: CASSFELPTDTQYF. The CDR3 region has the DNA TGTGCCAGCAGCTTTGAACTCCCTACAGATACGCAGTATTTT.

This chain joins TRBV4-3 and TRBJ1-5, with D hard to call. CDR1 and CDR2 from the germline V gene are LGHNA and YSLEER. V lost 0 bases and J 6 bases, leaving 6 bases between the germline ends. CDR3 length: 13 amino acids. CDR3 nucleotide sequence: TGCGCCAGCAGCCAAGATCGGGGTCAGCCCCAGCATTTT. This encodes CASSQDRGQPQHF.